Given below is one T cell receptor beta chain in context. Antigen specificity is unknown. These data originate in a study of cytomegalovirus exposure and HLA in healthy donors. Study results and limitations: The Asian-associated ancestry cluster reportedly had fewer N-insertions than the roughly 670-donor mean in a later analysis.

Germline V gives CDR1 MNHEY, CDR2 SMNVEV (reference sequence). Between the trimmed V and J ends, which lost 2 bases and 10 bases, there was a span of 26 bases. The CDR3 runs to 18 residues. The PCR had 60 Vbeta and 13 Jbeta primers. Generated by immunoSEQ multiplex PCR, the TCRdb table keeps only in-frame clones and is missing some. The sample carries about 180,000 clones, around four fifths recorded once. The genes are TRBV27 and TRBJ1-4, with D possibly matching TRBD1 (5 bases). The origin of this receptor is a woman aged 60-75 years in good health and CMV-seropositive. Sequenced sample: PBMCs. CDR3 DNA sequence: TGTGCCAGCAGTTTAGTCGGAAACCTTAATGAAGGGGCTGGAAAACTGTTTTTT. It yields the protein CASSLVGNLNEGAGKLFF.